These 10 T cell receptor beta chains were all obtained from the same sample, sequenced in a study of blood T cell repertoires in COVID-19. The table came from immunoSEQ multiplex PCR; TCRdb's copy has only in-frame clones and leaves some out. This sample has a few hundred thousand clones, with roughly 90% found just once. Sequenced material: PBMCs or T cells enriched from blood (not recorded which). These receptor sequences come from a young woman with acute COVID-19.

The chain uses TRBV28 and TRBJ1-2, with a possible D match to TRBD1 (5 bases). Germline V gene lookup returns CDR1 MDHEN and CDR2 SYDVKM. The CDR3 extends over 12 amino acids. The CDR3 DNA follows: TGTGGGTCAGGGCAGCCTTACTATGGCTACACCTTC. It is translated as CGSGQPYYGYTF.

The gene calls are TRBV13 and TRBJ2-2, with a weak D call TRBD2 (7 bases). This CDR3 is 16 amino acids long. Trimming removed 4 bases at V and 3 bases at J, with 15 bases between. Germline V gives CDR1 PRHDT, CDR2 FYEKMQ (reference sequence). CDR3 region: CASSSPGGLHTGELFF. CDR3 DNA sequence: TGTGCCAGCAGCTCCCCCGGGGGGCTGCACACCGGGGAGCTGTTTTTT.

This clone was detected only once. V gene TRBV6-5 combines with J gene TRBJ1-1; D call uncertain. The CDR3 has 13 residues. The germline CDR1 and CDR2 sequences are MNHEY and SVGAGI. Trimming shortened V by 7 bases and J by 5 bases, and 14 bases separated the two germline ends. The CDR3 DNA reads TGTGCCAGCATTGGTTCTACGGGAACTGAAGCTTTCTTT. Encoded protein: CASIGSTGTEAFF.

V usage is TRBV5-1 and J usage is TRBJ2-5; 8 nucleotides line up with TRBD1. The CDR3 covers 14 residues. Losses at the gene ends were 3 bases for V and 5 bases for J; bases not matched to a gene: 6. The V gene's germline CDR1 is SGHRS and CDR2 YFSETQ. Here the CDR3 reads CASSSGQAGETQYF. The DNA of the CDR3 is TGCGCCAGCAGCTCGGGACAGGCGGGTGAGACCCAGTACTTC.

The chain is built from TRBV6-2 or TRBV6-3 and TRBJ1-2; D perhaps matches TRBD1 (5 bases). V was clipped by 2 bases and J by 6 bases, with 10 bases between them. Germline loops: CDR1 MNHEY, CDR2 SVGEGT. This CDR3 is 13 amino acids long. CDR3 loop: CASSYLAGHGYTF. For the CDR3, the DNA is TGTGCCAGCAGTTACCTGGCAGGGCATGGCTACACCTTC.

This chain joins TRBV6-5 and TRBJ2-3; 10 nucleotides match TRBD2. With V trimmed by 6 bases and J by 5 bases, 5 bases remained unmatched. CDR3 length: 14 residues. The germline CDR1 and CDR2 sequences are MNHEY and SVGAGI. The CDR3 nucleotides are TGTGCCAGCAGCCTCCGACTAGCGGGAGATACGCAGTATTTT. It yields the protein CASSLRLAGDTQYF.

The chain links TRBV5-1 to TRBJ2-2; 8 positions agree with TRBD2. The CDR3 has 16 residues. Germline values: CDR1 SGHRS, CDR2 YFSETQ. Germline trimming cut 0 bases from V and 2 bases from J; bases unmatched to any gene: 3. The CDR3 region has the DNA TGCGCCAGCAGCTTGGAGGCGGGAGGTAACACCGGGGAGCTGTTTTTT. Its translation is CASSLEAGGNTGELFF. The complete variable domain, with remaining parts taken from reference TRBV5-1 and TRBJ2-2, reads KAGVTQTPRYLIKTRGQQVTLSCSPISGHRSVSWYQQTPGQGLQFLFEYFSETQRNKGNFPGRFSGRQFSNSRSEMNVSTLELGDSALYLCASSLEAGGNTGELFFGEGSRLTVL.

This clone was observed a few times. This chain uses TRBV11-3 with TRBJ1-1, with a weak D call TRBD1 (5 bases). The V and J ends lost 1 base and 11 bases respectively, with 20 bases between them. There are 15 residues in the CDR3. CDR1 and CDR2 from the germline V gene are SGHNT and YENEEA. CDR3 sequence: CASSLGGASPGRAFF. CDR3 DNA sequence: TGTGCCAGCAGCTTAGGTGGGGCCTCCCCCGGACGGGCTTTCTTT.

This clone has a handful of counts. V is TRBV5-1 and J is TRBJ2-5; 7 bases match TRBD1. V lost 4 bases to trimming and J lost 1 base; unmatched junction nucleotides: 4. The CDR3 loop spans 14 amino acids. Per the germline V gene, CDR1 is SGHRS and CDR2 is YFSETQ. The DNA for the CDR3 is TGCGCCAGCAGCCCCGGGACAGCCCAAGAGACCCAGTACTTC. Protein product: CASSPGTAQETQYF.

The V and J genes are TRBV20-1 and TRBJ2-1; D gene ambiguous. This CDR3 region has 10 residues. V lost 4 bases and J 6 bases, leaving 4 bases between the germline ends. Germline values: CDR1 DFQATT, CDR2 SNEGSKA (reference sequence). CDR3 sequence reads: CSATGNEQFF. The CDR3, as DNA: TGCAGTGCTACAGGCAATGAGCAGTTCTTC.